The 25 T cell receptor beta chains presented below share a single source sample, sequenced in a study of human T cells and chemical hapten exposure. This sample's treatment: therapeutic diphenylcyclopropenone sensitization with weekly scalp DPC. Unique molecular identifiers were attached to individual cDNA molecules during library preparation. From the reads, TCRdb called clonotypes with MiXCR, one entry per CDR3 protein. The sample contains thousands of distinct CDR3 sequences, 50% to 60% of which appear only once. Sequences were derived from whole blood, sampled before DPC sensitization or 2, 6, or about 24 weeks after (not recorded which). The receptors come from an adult with alopecia areata. Some clones in this sample may be carry-over from other donors' samples. This table probably holds off-target reads from a library built for another chain.

V gene TRBV12-3 or TRBV12-4 combines with J gene TRBJ2-5; TRBD2 aligns across 11 bases. This CDR3 region has 13 residues. J lost 9 bases, V lost 4 bases, and 4 bases had no gene match. The CDR3: CASSSGLAGSQYF. For the CDR3, the DNA is TGTGCCAGCAGTTCAGGACTAGCGGGTTCCCAGTACTTC.

This clonotype appeared a few times. The rearrangement uses TRBV3-1 and TRBJ2-7; possibly TRBD2 for D (6 bases). The CDR3 has 13 residues. Germline values: CDR1 LGHDT, CDR2 YNNKEL (reference sequence). V was clipped by 4 bases and J by 1 base, with 8 bases between them. The CDR3: CASSRGNSYEQYF. CDR3 nucleotide sequence: TGTGCCAGCAGCCGCGGGAATTCCTACGAGCAGTACTTC.

The V call is TRBV6-6, the J call TRBJ2-7; D gene ambiguous. This CDR3 comprises 11 residues. The germline CDR1 and CDR2 sequences are MNHNY and SVGAGI (reference sequence). V lost 8 bases, J lost 3 bases, and 8 bases lay in between. The CDR3, as DNA: TGTGCCAGCGGGATCAACTACGAGCAGTACTTC. Protein sequence: CASGINYEQYF.

This clonotype was seen a few times. J is TRBJ2-5 and V is TRBV11-3, with TRBD1 identical over 8 bases. Germline trimming cut 4 bases from V and 2 bases from J; bases unmatched to any gene: 6. The CDR3 sequence is 15 residues long. In germline, CDR1 is SGHNT, CDR2 YENEEA. The CDR3 spells CASSWRDRGQETQYF. The CDR3 DNA is TGTGCCAGCAGCTGGCGAGACAGGGGACAAGAGACCCAGTACTTC.

The rearrangement uses TRBV5-1 and TRBJ2-1, with D perhaps matching TRBD1 (5 bases). CDR3 length: 15 residues. Germline CDR1 is SGHRS and CDR2 is YFSETQ. V gave up 2 bases and J gave up 8 bases, with 17 bases separating them. The CDR3 DNA sequence: TGCGCCAGCAGCTTAAAAGAGATAAGGGGCGATGAGCAGTTCTTC. It codes for CASSLKEIRGDEQFF. Together with reference TRBV5-1 and TRBJ2-1, the CDR3 gives the full variable domain: KAGVTQTPRYLIKTRGQQVTLSCSPISGHRSVSWYQQTPGQGLQFLFEYFSETQRNKGNFPGRFSGRQFSNSRSEMNVSTLELGDSALYLCASSLKEIRGDEQFFGPGTRLTVL.

The table lists this clonotype with a few counts. This chain uses TRBV10-3 with TRBJ2-7; D unclear. The germline V gene encodes CDR1 ENHRY and CDR2 SYGVKD. The CDR3 consists of 12 residues. V was clipped by 8 bases and J by 0 bases, with 8 bases between them. The CDR3 sequence: CAIGPYSYEQYF. The CDR3 DNA reads TGTGCCATCGGGCCGTACTCCTACGAGCAGTACTTC.

The chain links TRBV18 to TRBJ2-5, with D perhaps matching TRBD1 (6 bases). Germline V gene lookup returns CDR1 KGHSH and CDR2 LQKENI. The CDR3 spans 14 residues. Trimming took off 3 bases at V and 0 bases at J, with 8 bases between the two ends. The CDR3 nucleotides are TGTGCCAGCTCACCCGGACAGAACCAAGAGACCCAGTACTTC. It codes for CASSPGQNQETQYF.

The J gene is TRBJ2-7, the V gene TRBV2, with 7 positions matching TRBD2. The CDR3 runs to 11 residues. Germline-derived CDR1 and CDR2 are SNHLY and FYNNEI. J lost 6 bases, V lost 4 bases, and 0 bases had no gene match. The CDR3 DNA reads TGTGCCAGCAGTGTAGCGGGCGAGCAGTACTTC. This sequence encodes CASSVAGEQYF. Full variable domain (remainder filled in from reference TRBV2 and TRBJ2-7): EPEVTQTPSHQVTQMGQEVILRCVPISNHLYFYWYRQILGQKVEFLVSFYNNEISEKSEIFDDQFSVERPDGSNFTLKIRSTKLEDSAMYFCASSVAGEQYFGPGTRLTVT.

The J gene is TRBJ2-1, the V gene TRBV6-2 or TRBV6-3; TRBD2 aligns across 11 bases. Germline V gene lookup returns CDR1 MNHEY and CDR2 SVGEGT. After removal of 4 bases from V and 9 bases from J, the junction contained 5 bases not matched to a gene. CDR3 size: 14 residues. CDR3 residues: CASSSLTSGVEQFF. The DNA of the CDR3 is TGTGCCAGCAGTTCCCTGACTAGCGGGGTTGAGCAGTTCTTC.

This chain links TRBV12-3 or TRBV12-4 with TRBJ2-5, with 10 bases identical to TRBD1. V was pared by 2 bases and J by 3 bases, with 6 bases of the junction left unmatched. CDR3 length: 16 residues. The CDR3 sequence: CASSLFHGTGEETQYF. The CDR3 DNA follows: TGTGCCAGCAGTTTATTCCACGGGACAGGGGAAGAGACCCAGTACTTC.

This chain uses TRBV10-3 with TRBJ2-7; the match to TRBD2 covers 10 bases. This CDR3 has 15 residues. The V and J ends lost 4 bases and 2 bases, in that order; junction bases with no gene match: 5. Germline V gene sequence: CDR1 ENHRY, CDR2 SYGVKD. CDR3 protein: CAISGQAGGPYEQYF. The CDR3 DNA reads as TGTGCCATCAGTGGACAAGCGGGAGGGCCCTACGAGCAGTACTTC.

This chain joins TRBV6-5 and TRBJ2-5; perhaps TRBD2 as D (5 bases). Trimming pared 4 bases from V and 3 bases from J, leaving 9 bases between. Germline V gene lookup returns CDR1 MNHEY and CDR2 SVGAGI. The CDR3 contains 13 residues. The CDR3 bases are TGTGCCAGCAGTTCCCCGGGGAAAGAGACCCAGTACTTC. Protein: CASSSPGKETQYF.

The V call is TRBV29-1, the J call TRBJ2-3; tentative D call: TRBD2 (6 bases). Trimming stripped 4 bases from V and 2 bases from J, with 7 bases between. Germline V lookup: CDR1 SQVTM, CDR2 ANQGSEA. This CDR3 contains 12 residues. The DNA of the CDR3 is TGCAGCGTTGGGACTAACACAGATACGCAGTATTTT. It codes for CSVGTNTDTQYF.

The chain employs TRBV11-1 and TRBJ2-3; D unclear. The germline CDR1 and CDR2 sequences are SGHAT and FQDESV (reference sequence). Trimming pared 2 bases from V and 1 base from J, leaving 7 bases between. The CDR3 is 14 amino acids. CDR3 sequence: CASSLRLRTDTQYF. CDR3 bases: TGTGCCAGCAGCTTAAGGCTGCGCACAGATACGCAGTATTTT.

This clonotype was found a few times. The rearrangement links TRBV7-9 to TRBJ2-7, with D possibly TRBD1 on 5 matching bases. Germline V CDR1 and CDR2: SEHNR, FQNEAQ (reference sequence). The CDR3 covers 14 residues. The V and J ends lost 8 bases and 3 bases respectively, with 17 bases between them. The CDR3 nucleotides are TGTGCCAGCTCTAGGGGAACCGCGGACTACGAGCAGTACTTC. Translated, it gives CASSRGTADYEQYF.

Here the CDR3 DNA reads TGTGCCACCAGTGATGACATAGGCAATGAGCAGTTCTTC. Translating gives CATSDDIGNEQFF. This chain connects TRBV24-1 to TRBJ2-1; D gene unclear. V lost 3 bases to trimming and J lost 6 bases, with 8 bases between them. Germline values: CDR1 KGHDR, CDR2 SFDVKD. The CDR3 runs 13 residues.

Relative to its sample, this clonotype is large. J is TRBJ2-1 and V is TRBV12-3 or TRBV12-4; 7 nucleotides line up with TRBD2. The CDR3 covers 15 residues. V lost 4 bases, J lost 4 bases, and 7 bases stayed unmatched. CDR3 sequence (DNA): TGTGCCAGCAGTTCCTCCGGGACTAAATACAATGAGCAGTTCTTC. Amino acids: CASSSSGTKYNEQFF.

The rearrangement links TRBV7-6 to TRBJ2-1, with 11 bases identical to TRBD2. CDR1 is SGHVS and CDR2 is FNYEAQ in the germline V gene. Trimming at V came to 3 bases and at J to 4 bases, leaving 8 bases not matched to a gene. CDR3 length equals 17 residues. The CDR3 spells CASSFGLAGLSYNEQFF. The DNA for the CDR3 is TGTGCCAGCAGCTTTGGACTAGCGGGCCTCTCTTACAATGAGCAGTTCTTC.

The rearrangement links TRBV24-1 to TRBJ2-1; 11 bases match TRBD1. V was clipped by 4 bases and J by 8 bases; unmatched bases: 9. Germline assignment: CDR1 KGHDR and CDR2 SFDVKD. There are 16 residues in the CDR3. The CDR3 DNA reads TGTGCCACCAGTGACCGTGGACAGGGGGCTAGGGATGAGCAGTTCTTC. Translation: CATSDRGQGARDEQFF.

V gene TRBV20-1 combines with J gene TRBJ1-1; D remains unclear. The CDR3 extends over 12 amino acids. CDR1 and CDR2 from the germline V gene are DFQATT and SNEGSKA (reference sequence). V gave up 6 bases and J gave up 7 bases, with 15 bases separating them. CDR3 protein: CSAAAPEGEAFF. In DNA, the CDR3 is TGCAGTGCCGCCGCCCCGGAGGGTGAAGCTTTCTTT.

CDR3 coding DNA: TGTGCCAGCAGTTACTCGTGGCGGGGTCCCTACGAGCAGTACTTC. Protein product: CASSYSWRGPYEQYF. The rearrangement links TRBV6-5 to TRBJ2-7; D may be TRBD2 (6 bases). Trimming took 0 bases from V and 2 from J, leaving 11 bases between them. Looked up from germline, CDR1 is MNHEY and CDR2 is SVGAGI. The CDR3 is 15 amino acids.

The sample holds a few counts of this clonotype. The chain couples TRBV29-1 to TRBJ2-5; D uncertain. This CDR3 spans 14 amino acids. Deletions cut 6 bases from V and 2 bases from J, with 16 bases between. From germline, CDR1 is SQVTM and CDR2 ANQGSEA. CDR3 in amino acids: CSVDRATAQETQYF. The CDR3 DNA reads as TGCAGCGTCGACCGGGCCACGGCGCAAGAGACCCAGTACTTC.

This clonotype was seen a few times. This sequence joins TRBV27 and TRBJ2-7; TRBD2 matches 9 bases. The CDR3 is made up of 14 amino acids. Germline V gene sequence: CDR1 MNHEY, CDR2 SMNVEV (reference sequence). V was pared by 3 bases and J by 1 base, with 1 base of the junction left unmatched. CDR3 sequence (DNA): TGTGCCAGCAGTTTTAGCGGGAGATCCTACGAGCAGTACTTC. Protein sequence: CASSFSGRSYEQYF.

For the CDR3, the DNA is TGCAGTGCTAGAGGGACTAACCACAATGAGCAGTTCTTC. It translates to CSARGTNHNEQFF. J is TRBJ2-1 and V is TRBV20-1, with TRBD2 as a possible D gene (6 bases). This CDR3 spans 13 amino acids. The V gene lost 1 base and the J gene lost 5 bases, with 9 bases spanning the gap. Looked up from germline, CDR1 is DFQATT and CDR2 is SNEGSKA (reference sequence).

This chain connects TRBV7-6 to TRBJ2-7; 7 nucleotides align to TRBD2. J was trimmed by 4 bases and V by 1 base; bases with no gene match: 4. CDR1 SGHVS and CDR2 FNYEAQ come from the germline V gene. The CDR3 consists of 14 residues. CDR3 coding DNA: TGTGCCAGCAGCTTAGAGCCTAGCGGTTACGAGCAGTACTTC. Protein sequence: CASSLEPSGYEQYF.